Each of the 21 T cell receptor beta chains below was sequenced from the same sample in a study of blood T cells in healthy people across ages. The authors ran a second PCR of roughly 6 to 11 cycles using a sample-barcoded 5' primer and a J-beta primer mix. Via MiXCR, TCRdb re-called the 5' RACE reads, giving one row per CDR3 protein. The table lists 380,000 or so distinct CDR3 sequences, roughly half of them singletons. The source material was blood. The receptor source for this set is a man in his sixties in good health.

J is TRBJ2-7 and V is TRBV20-1; 7 nucleotides align to TRBD2. The junction had 6 bases not matched to a gene; V was cut back by 7 bases and J by 3 bases. The CDR3 extends over 12 amino acids. Germline V gene lookup returns CDR1 DFQATT and CDR2 SNEGSKA (reference sequence). The CDR3 DNA reads as TGCAGTGTGGGGACTAAGGGCTACGAGCAGTACTTC. Its translation is CSVGTKGYEQYF.

The rearrangement joins TRBV6-1 to TRBJ2-1; unclear D gene. Germline V lookup: CDR1 MNHNS, CDR2 SASEGT. CDR3 size: 15 residues. Trimming removed 4 bases from V and 0 bases from J, with 10 bases in between. The CDR3 is CASSGTTSSYNEQFF. DNA of the CDR3: TGTGCCAGCAGTGGGACCACCAGCTCCTACAATGAGCAGTTCTTC.

The rearrangement links TRBV6-5 to TRBJ2-3; D tentatively fits TRBD1 or TRBD2 (5 bases each). Deletions cut 8 bases from V and 2 bases from J, with 17 bases between. Germline V gene lookup returns CDR1 MNHEY and CDR2 SVGAGI. The length of the CDR3 is 15 residues. The CDR3 here is CASRRDLPSTDTQYF. The CDR3 coding sequence is TGTGCCAGCCGACGGGACCTCCCGTCCACAGATACGCAGTATTTT.

This clonotype appeared many times. One end of the junction does not line up with germline, which may come from a read error. This chain connects TRBV5-1 to TRBJ2-1, with 11 bases fitting TRBD2. CDR1 SGHRS and CDR2 YFSETQ come from the germline V gene. There are 13 residues in the CDR3. The CDR3 DNA is TGTGCCAGCAGCTTAGCGGGGGGGAATGAGCAGTTCTTC. Translated: CASSLAGGNEQFF.

The rearrangement joins TRBV7-2 to TRBJ2-2, with D perhaps being TRBD1 or TRBD2 (6 bases each). Germline-derived CDR1 and CDR2 are SGHTA and FQGNSA. This CDR3 is built from 16 residues. Trimming shortened V by 1 base and J by 4 bases, and 13 bases separated the two germline ends. The CDR3 reads CASSLVGGQGTGELFF. DNA for the CDR3: TGTGCCAGCAGCTTAGTTGGGGGGCAAGGCACCGGGGAGCTGTTTTTT.

The CDR3 DNA is TGTGCCAGCAGTTTAAAACCCTTAATCCTCGATTATGGCTACACCTTC. Translating gives CASSLKPLILDYGYTF. The chain couples TRBV12-3 or TRBV12-4 to TRBJ1-2; D gene uncertain. The CDR3 has 16 residues. Trimming removed 2 bases from V and 5 bases from J, with 18 bases in between.

This clonotype has a handful of counts. The chain has TRBV11-1 and TRBJ2-6, with unresolved D. V was shortened by 5 bases and J by 4 bases, with 15 bases between the two germline ends. Germline CDR1 reads SGHAT; CDR2 reads FQDESV (reference sequence). This CDR3 comprises 16 residues. The CDR3 DNA reads TGTGCCAGCAGCCCCAGCGCCGGGTTCGGGGCCAACGTCCTGACTTTC. This encodes CASSPSAGFGANVLTF.

This clonotype was detected ten times or more. The chain couples TRBV27 to TRBJ1-1; 8 bases are a match to TRBD1. The CDR3 runs to 15 residues. CDR1 is MNHEY and CDR2 is SMNVEV in the germline V gene (reference sequence). V dropped 5 bases and J dropped 4; count of bases not matched to a gene: 9. The CDR3 region has the DNA TGTGCCAGCAGTGCCCAGACAGGGGTAGTCACTGAAGCTTTCTTT. This translates into CASSAQTGVVTEAFF.

This rearrangement joins TRBV11-3 to TRBJ2-5; D unclear. The tail of the sequence fits TRBJ2-7 better, so the J call may be wrong. CDR1 and CDR2 from the germline V gene are SGHNT and YENEEA. The CDR3 runs 14 residues. The CDR3 loop reads CASSLGGKSHEQYF. CDR3 nucleotide sequence: TGTGCCAGCAGCTTGGGTGGCAAATCCCACGAGCAGTACTTC.

The genes are TRBV6-2 or TRBV6-3 and TRBJ1-5; a possible D gene is TRBD1 (6 bases). Per the germline V gene, CDR1 is MNHEY and CDR2 is SVGEGT. V lost 8 bases, J lost 1 base, and 15 bases lay in between. The length of the CDR3 is 15 residues. CDR3 sequence (DNA): TGTGCCAGCGGGTCCTACAGGGTAAGCAATCAGCCCCAGCATTTT. Translated, it gives CASGSYRVSNQPQHF.

The chain joins TRBV5-1 to TRBJ2-3; tentatively, D is TRBD2 (6 bases). The V gene lost 4 bases and the J gene lost 1 base, with 13 bases spanning the gap. The germline gives CDR1 SGHRS, CDR2 YFSETQ. The CDR3 runs 15 residues. The CDR3 nucleotides are TGCGCCAGCAGCCGGGACTCCTCTCGCACAGATACGCAGTATTTT. This gives the protein CASSRDSSRTDTQYF. Combining the CDR3 with reference TRBV5-1 and TRBJ2-3 gives the whole variable domain KAGVTQTPRYLIKTRGQQVTLSCSPISGHRSVSWYQQTPGQGLQFLFEYFSETQRNKGNFPGRFSGRQFSNSRSEMNVSTLELGDSALYLCASSRDSSRTDTQYFGPGTRLTVL.

The chain has TRBV2 and TRBJ2-7, with a weak D call TRBD1 (6 bases). CDR1 is SNHLY, CDR2 FYNNEI, per germline. Trimming cost V 6 bases and J 0 bases, with 15 bases left between them. The CDR3 length is 15 residues. CDR3 region: CASSPDSNPSYEQYF. The DNA for the CDR3 is TGTGCCAGCAGCCCGGACAGCAACCCCTCCTACGAGCAGTACTTC.

The chain recombines TRBV20-1 with TRBJ1-1; maybe TRBD1 (6 bases). CDR3 size: 14 residues. The V and J ends lost 0 bases and 5 bases respectively, with 13 bases between them. Germline CDR1 reads DFQATT; CDR2 reads SNEGSKA (reference sequence). CDR3 DNA sequence: TGCAGTGCTAGAGATGGGGGGCTTGGGACTGAAGCTTTCTTT. Translating gives CSARDGGLGTEAFF.

The chain recombines TRBV29-1 with TRBJ2-1; D ambiguous. V lost 5 bases and J 0 bases, leaving 8 bases between the germline ends. Germline values: CDR1 SQVTM, CDR2 ANQGSEA. CDR3 length equals 13 residues. The CDR3 DNA is TGCAGCGTTAGGACCAGCTCCTACAATGAGCAGTTCTTC. Protein sequence: CSVRTSSYNEQFF.

This clonotype was seen only a few times. The chain employs TRBV20-1 and TRBJ2-1; tentatively, D is TRBD2 (5 bases). The CDR3 covers 11 residues. Trimming stripped 6 bases from V and 10 bases from J, with 13 bases between. Germline loops: CDR1 DFQATT, CDR2 SNEGSKA (reference sequence). The CDR3, as DNA: TGCAGTGCCAGAAGCGGCAGGGAGCAGTTCTTC. Translated, it gives CSARSGREQFF.

About this clonotype itself: The junction departs from the called germline gene at one end, perhaps through a read error. The rearrangement links TRBV7-6 to TRBJ2-1, with 12 bases matching TRBD2. This CDR3 contains 17 residues. Germline V gene data show CDR1 as SGHVS and CDR2 as FNYEAQ. The CDR3 reads CTSSPNLAGGPYNEQFF. The CDR3 nucleotides are TGTACCAGCAGCCCTAACCTAGCGGGGGGGCCTTACAATGAGCAGTTCTTC. Based on the CDR3 plus reference TRBV7-6 and TRBJ2-1, the full variable domain is GAGVSQSPRYKVTKRGQDVALRCDPISGHVSLYWYRQALGQGPEFLTYFNYEAQQDKSGLPNDRFSAERPEGSISTLTIQRTEQRDSAMYRCTSSPNLAGGPYNEQFFGPGTRLTVL.

The CDR3 sequence: CSAIRAYNEQFF. Here the CDR3 DNA reads TGCAGTGCTATTAGGGCATACAATGAGCAGTTCTTC. The chain has TRBV20-1 and TRBJ2-1; D is ambiguous. V was pared by 4 bases and J by 4 bases, with 8 bases between. The CDR3 extends over 12 amino acids. Germline lookup yields CDR1 DFQATT and CDR2 SNEGSKA (reference sequence).

The chain uses TRBV29-1 and TRBJ2-4, with 8 bases fitting TRBD1. The CDR3 contains 13 residues. V lost 5 bases to trimming and J lost 7 bases; unmatched junction nucleotides: 7. Germline loops: CDR1 SQVTM, CDR2 ANQGSEA. The DNA of the CDR3 is TGCAGCGTTTTAGGGACAGGAGGCAACATTCAGTACTTC. This encodes CSVLGTGGNIQYF.

This clonotype was recorded at least ten times. A read error may produce the germline difference seen at one junction end. J is TRBJ2-7 and V is TRBV4-1; D is unclear. This CDR3 is built from 13 residues. The germline gives CDR1 MGHRA, CDR2 YSYEKL. This CDR3 is CASSQERAYEQYF. CDR3 DNA: TGTGCCAGCAGCCAAGAGCGAGCCTACGAGCAGTACTTC.

This clonotype was picked up one time. The junction departs from germline at one end; a sequencing error may be responsible. The J gene is TRBJ2-7, the V gene TRBV6-6; D is uncertain. CDR1 is MNHNY, CDR2 SVGAGI, per germline (reference sequence). This CDR3 has 12 residues. CDR3 sequence reads: CASSSTLNEQYF. CDR3 in DNA: TGTGCCAGCAGTTCTACTCTCAACGAGCAATACTTC.

The chain has TRBV29-1 and TRBJ2-5; 7 positions agree with TRBD2. With V trimmed by 0 bases and J by 1 base, 11 bases remained unmatched. Germline V gene data show CDR1 as SQVTM and CDR2 as ANQGSEA. The CDR3 contains 17 residues. This CDR3 reads CSVEDLGLGRAQETQYF. DNA of the CDR3: TGCAGCGTTGAAGATCTTGGTCTAGGGAGGGCCCAAGAGACCCAGTACTTC. Based on the CDR3 plus reference TRBV29-1 and TRBJ2-5, the full variable domain is SAVISQKPSRDICQRGTSLTIQCQVDSQVTMMFWYRQQPGQSLTLIATANQGSEATYESGFVIDKFPISRPNLTFSTLTVSNMSPEDSSIYLCSVEDLGLGRAQETQYFGPGTRLLVL.